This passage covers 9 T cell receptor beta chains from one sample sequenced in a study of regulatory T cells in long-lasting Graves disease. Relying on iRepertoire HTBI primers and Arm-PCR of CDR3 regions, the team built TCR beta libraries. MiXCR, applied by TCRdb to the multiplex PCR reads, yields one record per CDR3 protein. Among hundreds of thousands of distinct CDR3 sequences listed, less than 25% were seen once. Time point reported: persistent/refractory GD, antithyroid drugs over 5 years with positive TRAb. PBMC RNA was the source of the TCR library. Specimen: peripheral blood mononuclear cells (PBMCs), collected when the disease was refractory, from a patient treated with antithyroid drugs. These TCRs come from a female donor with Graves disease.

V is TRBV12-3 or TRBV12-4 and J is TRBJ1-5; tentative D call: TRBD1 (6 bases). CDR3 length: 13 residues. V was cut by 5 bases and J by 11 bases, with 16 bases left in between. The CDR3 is CASSARQAGTQHF. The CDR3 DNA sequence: TGTGCCAGCAGTGCCCGACAGGCTGGGACCCAGCATTTT.

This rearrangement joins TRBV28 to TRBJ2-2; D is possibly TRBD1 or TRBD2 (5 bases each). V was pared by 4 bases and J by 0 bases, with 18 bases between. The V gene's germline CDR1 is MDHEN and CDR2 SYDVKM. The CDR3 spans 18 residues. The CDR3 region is CASSYAGQGPANTGELFF. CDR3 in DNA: TGTGCCAGCAGTTACGCCGGTCAGGGACCCGCGAACACCGGGGAGCTGTTTTTT.

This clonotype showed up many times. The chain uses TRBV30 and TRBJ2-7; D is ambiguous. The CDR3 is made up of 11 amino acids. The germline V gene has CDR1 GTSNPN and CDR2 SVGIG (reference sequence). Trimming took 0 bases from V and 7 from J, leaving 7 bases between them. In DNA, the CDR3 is TGTGCCTGGAGTGTACAGTCGGAGCAGTACTTC. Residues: CAWSVQSEQYF.

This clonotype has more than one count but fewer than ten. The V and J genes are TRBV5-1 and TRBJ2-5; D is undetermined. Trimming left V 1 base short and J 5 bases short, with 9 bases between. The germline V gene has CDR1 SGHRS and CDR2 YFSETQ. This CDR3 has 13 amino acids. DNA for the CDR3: TGCGCCAGCAGCTTGTATGTGGAGGAGACCCAGTACTTC. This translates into CASSLYVEETQYF.

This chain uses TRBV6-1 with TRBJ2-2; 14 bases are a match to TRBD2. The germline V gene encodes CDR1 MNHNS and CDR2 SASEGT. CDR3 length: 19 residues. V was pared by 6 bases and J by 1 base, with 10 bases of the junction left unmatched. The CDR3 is CASRDPGLAGEGNTGELFF. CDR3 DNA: TGTGCCAGCAGAGATCCGGGACTAGCGGGAGAGGGGAACACCGGGGAGCTGTTTTTT.

This CDR3 is CASSYSGLKGEDTQYF. The DNA of the CDR3 is TGTGCCAGCAGTTACTCGGGACTAAAAGGGGAAGATACGCAGTATTTT. The rearrangement links TRBV6-5 to TRBJ2-3, with TRBD2 matching 7 bases. CDR1 and CDR2 (germline): MNHEY, SVGAGI. The J segment lost 5 bases and the V segment lost 0 bases, leaving 8 bases of the junction unmatched. The CDR3 covers 16 residues.

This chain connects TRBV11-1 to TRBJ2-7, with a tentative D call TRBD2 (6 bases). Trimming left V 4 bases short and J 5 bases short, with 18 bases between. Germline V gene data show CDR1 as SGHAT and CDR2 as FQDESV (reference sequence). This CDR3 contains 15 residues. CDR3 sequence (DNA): TGTGCCAGCAGCTCCAACGGAGGGAGAGGGAACGAGCAGTACTTC. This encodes CASSSNGGRGNEQYF.

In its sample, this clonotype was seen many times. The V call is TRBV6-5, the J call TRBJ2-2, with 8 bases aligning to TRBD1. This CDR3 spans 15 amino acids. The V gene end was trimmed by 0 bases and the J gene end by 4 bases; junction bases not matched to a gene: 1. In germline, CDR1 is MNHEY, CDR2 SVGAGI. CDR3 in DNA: TGTGCCAGCAGTTACTCGGACAGGGCCACCGGGGAGCTGTTTTTT. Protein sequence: CASSYSDRATGELFF.

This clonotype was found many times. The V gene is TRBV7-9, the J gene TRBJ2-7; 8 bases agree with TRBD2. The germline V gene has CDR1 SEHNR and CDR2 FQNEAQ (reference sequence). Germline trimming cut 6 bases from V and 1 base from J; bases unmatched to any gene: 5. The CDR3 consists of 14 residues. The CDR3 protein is CASSLSGVSYEQYF. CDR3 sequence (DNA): TGTGCCAGCAGTCTTAGCGGGGTTTCCTACGAGCAGTACTTC.